The 26 T cell receptor beta chains below come from one sample, sequenced in a study of blood T cell repertoires in COVID-19. Assay: immunoSEQ multiplex PCR; the TCRdb copy retains only in-frame clones and omits some. Among about 140,000 clones listed, 85% to 90% were seen once. The sample was PBMCs or T cells enriched from blood (not recorded which). All receptors come from a man aged 55 to 70 who had recovered from COVID-19.

The chain has TRBV7-3 and TRBJ2-1, with 9 bases aligning to TRBD2. Trimming took 0 bases from V and 4 from J; bases not matched to a gene: 4. The CDR3 runs to 16 residues. CDR1 and CDR2 (germline): SGHTA, FQGTGA. This chain's CDR3 is CASSLTGGRGYNEQFF. CDR3 bases: TGTGCCAGCAGCTTAACGGGCGGGAGGGGTTACAATGAGCAGTTCTTC.

This chain links TRBV2 with TRBJ2-7; D perhaps matches TRBD2 (6 bases). Trimming left V 7 bases short and J 2 bases short, with 12 bases between. The length of the CDR3 is 13 residues. The germline V gene has CDR1 SNHLY and CDR2 FYNNEI. CDR3 DNA sequence: TGTGCCAGCATGAGGAGGGGACCCTACGAGCAGTACTTC. This encodes CASMRRGPYEQYF. The full variable domain, completed using reference TRBV2 and TRBJ2-7, is EPEVTQTPSHQVTQMGQEVILRCVPISNHLYFYWYRQILGQKVEFLVSFYNNEISEKSEIFDDQFSVERPDGSNFTLKIRSTKLEDSAMYFCASMRRGPYEQYFGPGTRLTVT.

The rearrangement joins TRBV27 to TRBJ1-6; TRBD1 aligns across 7 bases. The germline V gene has CDR1 MNHEY and CDR2 SMNVEV (reference sequence). V shed 7 bases, J shed 6 bases, and the junction held 3 bases outside the gene matches. The CDR3 totals 13 residues. The CDR3 spells CASTRQGNSPLHF. In DNA form, the CDR3 reads TGTGCCAGCACCCGACAGGGTAATTCACCCCTCCACTTT.

The chain combines TRBV30 with TRBJ2-3; 8 nucleotides match TRBD2. Germline CDR1 is GTSNPN and CDR2 is SVGIG (reference sequence). The CDR3 is 13 residues long. Germline trimming cut 3 bases from V and 9 bases from J; bases unmatched to any gene: 8. CDR3 nucleotide sequence: TGTGCCTGGAGCGCCCGGGGGGGCCTAACGCAGTATTTT. Translation: CAWSARGGLTQYF. Using reference TRBV30 and TRBJ2-3 for the parts outside the CDR3, the full variable domain is SQTIHQWPATLVQPVGSPLSLECTVEGTSNPNLYWYRQAAGRGLQLLFYSVGIGQISSEVPQNLSASRPQDRQFILSSKKLLLSDSGFYLCAWSARGGLTQYFGPGTRLTVL.

V and J are TRBV10-3 and TRBJ2-1; 16 bases align to TRBD2. V lost 6 bases, J lost 9 bases, and 5 bases stayed unmatched. CDR1 and CDR2 from the germline V gene are ENHRY and SYGVKD. The CDR3 totals 15 residues. This chain's CDR3 is CAIRGTSGGASEQFF. CDR3 coding DNA: TGTGCCATCAGAGGGACTAGCGGGGGGGCCTCTGAGCAGTTCTTC.

The V and J genes are TRBV7-8 and TRBJ2-7; 11 positions agree with TRBD2. From germline, CDR1 is SGHVS and CDR2 FQNEAQ. This CDR3 has 17 amino acids. V lost 4 bases to trimming and J lost 1 base; unmatched junction nucleotides: 9. CDR3 amino acids: CASSSPTSGSFSYEQYF. CDR3 sequence (DNA): TGTGCCAGCAGCTCCCCAACTAGCGGGAGTTTTTCCTACGAGCAGTACTTC.

This rearrangement joins TRBV6-5 to TRBJ1-3; D possibly corresponds to TRBD1 (6 bases). Germline V gene sequence: CDR1 MNHEY, CDR2 SVGAGI. V lost 7 bases to trimming and J lost 4 bases, with 14 bases between them. This CDR3 comprises 14 residues. The CDR3 DNA reads TGTGCCAGCATCAATCAGGGGTCAGGAAACACCATATATTTT. Amino acid sequence: CASINQGSGNTIYF.

The rearrangement links TRBV10-3 to TRBJ2-1; no definite D call. The CDR3 contains 15 residues. V shed 7 bases and J shed 4 bases, with 17 bases lying between them. The germline V gene has CDR1 ENHRY and CDR2 SYGVKD. The DNA for the CDR3 is TGTGCCATCAAGCCCGACCAACTACCTTACAATGAGCAGTTCTTC. Protein: CAIKPDQLPYNEQFF.

The chain uses TRBV10-3 and TRBJ2-3, with TRBD2 identical over 9 bases. The CDR3 contains 15 residues. Germline CDR1 and CDR2: ENHRY and SYGVKD. V gave up 6 bases and J gave up 0 bases; unmatched junction bases: 4. The CDR3 sequence is CAIRVTSGSTDTQYF. CDR3 coding DNA: TGTGCCATCAGAGTTACTAGCGGGAGCACAGATACGCAGTATTTT.

This chain uses TRBV19 with TRBJ2-2; 10 nucleotides line up with TRBD2. The V and J ends lost 2 bases and 4 bases, in that order; junction bases with no gene match: 1. The germline V gene encodes CDR1 LNHDA and CDR2 SQIVND (reference sequence). This CDR3 is built from 15 residues. CDR3 amino acids: CASSITSGVTGELFF. The CDR3 coding sequence is TGTGCCAGTAGTATAACTAGCGGGGTCACCGGGGAGCTGTTTTTT.

V and J are TRBV7-8 and TRBJ2-6; a possible D gene is TRBD1 (7 bases). This CDR3 contains 17 residues. Deletions cut 5 bases from V and 2 bases from J, with 16 bases between. The germline gives CDR1 SGHVS, CDR2 FQNEAQ. CDR3 bases: TGTGCCAGCAGCCCGCGAGGGGGCGGGGCTGGGGCCAACGTCCTGACTTTC. Encoded protein: CASSPRGGGAGANVLTF.

This clone was seen a handful of times. The chain recombines TRBV11-2 with TRBJ1-6; D gene uncertain. CDR3 length equals 15 residues. V gave up 4 bases and J gave up 6 bases, with 13 bases separating them. Looked up from germline, CDR1 is SGHAT and CDR2 is FQNNGV. CDR3 in amino acids: CASSWTGGTNSPLHF. Written as DNA, the CDR3 is TGTGCCAGCAGCTGGACTGGCGGTACTAATTCACCCCTCCACTTT.

The V call is TRBV7-9, the J call TRBJ1-2, with a possible D match to TRBD1 (5 bases). Germline-derived CDR1 and CDR2 are SEHNR and FQNEAQ (reference sequence). CDR3 length: 13 amino acids. Trimming shortened V by 4 bases and J by 8 bases, and 14 bases separated the two germline ends. CDR3 sequence reads: CASSSQGFLGYTF. Here the CDR3 DNA reads TGTGCCAGCAGCTCTCAGGGATTCTTGGGCTACACCTTC.

V gene TRBV7-9 combines with J gene TRBJ2-2, with D possibly being TRBD1 (6 bases). Between the trimmed V and J ends, which lost 5 bases and 3 bases, there was a span of 13 bases. CDR1 is SEHNR, CDR2 FQNEAQ, per germline (reference sequence). The CDR3 is 15 amino acids. CDR3 amino acids: CASSANRAYTGELFF. CDR3 coding DNA: TGTGCCAGCAGCGCCAACAGGGCCTACACCGGGGAGCTGTTTTTT.

The CDR3, as DNA: TGTGCCAGCAGTGAAGGGTGGGGACTTCCTAACTACAATGAGCAGTTCTTC. The encoded protein is CASSEGWGLPNYNEQFF. The V and J genes are TRBV6-1 and TRBJ2-1, with a tentative D call TRBD2 (6 bases). The length of the CDR3 is 17 residues. In germline, CDR1 is MNHNS, CDR2 SASEGT. Trimming took off 1 base at V and 3 bases at J, with 16 bases between the two ends.

This clone was seen a handful of times. The chain links TRBV30 to TRBJ2-7; D is perhaps TRBD2 (7 bases). The CDR3 spans 12 residues. V lost 8 bases and J lost 5, with 16 bases in between. CDR1 is GTSNPN and CDR2 is SVGIG in the germline V gene (reference sequence). The CDR3 nucleotides are TGTGCCCGTGGGGGGGGCAACGACGAGCAGTACTTC. Protein: CARGGGNDEQYF.

V usage is TRBV7-3 and J usage is TRBJ2-2; 8 nucleotides align to TRBD1. Losses at the gene ends were 1 base for V and 6 bases for J; bases not matched to a gene: 4. The CDR3 extends over 15 amino acids. Germline V gene data show CDR1 as SGHTA and CDR2 as FQGTGA. CDR3 protein: CASSLKTGESGELFF. The CDR3 nucleotides are TGTGCCAGCAGCTTAAAGACAGGGGAATCCGGGGAGCTGTTTTTT.

This rearrangement joins TRBV7-9 to TRBJ2-5; maybe TRBD2 (5 bases). The ends were cut back, 4 bases at V and 0 bases at J, with 9 bases in the middle. CDR1 and CDR2 (germline): SEHNR, FQNEAQ (reference sequence). This CDR3 has 14 amino acids. The CDR3 protein is CASSSGEYQETQYF. CDR3 nucleotide sequence: TGTGCCAGCAGCTCCGGGGAGTACCAAGAGACCCAGTACTTC.

V gene TRBV28 combines with J gene TRBJ1-2; TRBD1 agrees at 8 bases. After removal of 5 bases from V and 2 bases from J, the junction contained 7 bases not matched to a gene. Germline CDR1 and CDR2: MDHEN and SYDVKM. The CDR3 sequence is 15 residues long. CDR3 DNA: TGTGCCAGCAGTCCGTTGACAGGGGCCAACTATGGCTACACCTTC. This sequence encodes CASSPLTGANYGYTF.

V and J are TRBV5-4 and TRBJ2-2; D is unclear. The CDR3 runs to 13 residues. From germline, CDR1 is SGHNT and CDR2 YYREEE (reference sequence). Trimming took 0 bases from V and 7 from J, leaving 7 bases between them. The CDR3 reads CASSLDLSGELFF. CDR3 nucleotides: TGTGCCAGCAGCTTGGATTTGAGCGGGGAGCTGTTTTTT. Supplemented by reference TRBV5-4 and TRBJ2-2, the full variable domain reads ETGVTQSPTHLIKTRGQQVTLRCSSQSGHNTVSWYQQALGQGPQFIFQYYREEENGRGNFPPRFSGLQFPNYSSELNVNALELDDSALYLCASSLDLSGELFFGEGSRLTVL.

V usage is TRBV11-2 and J usage is TRBJ2-7; 9 nucleotides agree with TRBD1. With V trimmed by 5 bases and J by 4 bases, 15 bases remained unmatched. Germline V gene sequence: CDR1 SGHAT, CDR2 FQNNGV. The CDR3 runs to 17 residues. The CDR3 coding sequence is TGTGCCAGCAGCCTACACTCCCCGGGACAGGGAAAGTACGAGCAGTACTTC. Translating gives CASSLHSPGQGKYEQYF.

V and J are TRBV2 and TRBJ1-1; tentatively, D is TRBD1 (6 bases). The CDR3 runs to 15 residues. Germline V gene sequence: CDR1 SNHLY, CDR2 FYNNEI. The V end lost 6 bases, the J end lost 0 bases, and 14 bases lay between the germline ends. This CDR3 is CASREQGPMNTEAFF. In nucleotides, the CDR3 is TGTGCCAGCAGGGAACAGGGTCCGATGAACACTGAAGCTTTCTTT. Using reference TRBV2 and TRBJ1-1 for the parts outside the CDR3, the full variable domain is EPEVTQTPSHQVTQMGQEVILRCVPISNHLYFYWYRQILGQKVEFLVSFYNNEISEKSEIFDDQFSVERPDGSNFTLKIRSTKLEDSAMYFCASREQGPMNTEAFFGQGTRLTVV.

The chain uses TRBV5-1 and TRBJ1-1, with 9 bases identical to TRBD1. After removal of 3 bases from V and 2 bases from J, the junction contained 2 bases not matched to a gene. Germline assignment: CDR1 SGHRS and CDR2 YFSETQ. The CDR3 has 14 amino acids. CDR3 DNA: TGCGCCAGCAGCTGGACAGGGGTCAACACTGAAGCTTTCTTT. Translating it yields CASSWTGVNTEAFF.

The CDR3 is CASSFPPGFDTEAFF. CDR3 nucleotide sequence: TGTGCCAGCAGCTTCCCCCCAGGGTTTGACACTGAAGCTTTCTTT. V gene TRBV7-8 combines with J gene TRBJ1-1; a possible D gene is TRBD1 (5 bases). The CDR3 runs to 15 residues. Trimming stripped 3 bases from V and 3 bases from J, with 14 bases between. Germline CDR1 is SGHVS and CDR2 is FQNEAQ.

The chain has TRBV18 and TRBJ1-2; no firm D call. The CDR3 is 12 amino acids. Germline V lookup: CDR1 KGHSH, CDR2 LQKENI. V lost 2 bases, J lost 6 bases, and 7 bases lay in between. The CDR3 sequence is CASSPASDGYTF. The CDR3 region has the DNA TGTGCCAGCTCACCAGCCAGTGATGGCTACACCTTC. The entire variable domain, with the rest obtained from reference TRBV18 and TRBJ1-2, is as follows: NAGVMQNPRHLVRRRGQEARLRCSPMKGHSHVYWYRQLPEEGLKFMVYLQKENIIDESGMPKERFSAEFPKEGPSILRIQQVVRGDSAAYFCASSPASDGYTFGSGTRLTVV.

This sequence joins TRBV11-2 and TRBJ2-2; the D is unclear. The germline V and J ends were trimmed by 1 base and 1 base, with 4 bases remaining between them. Looked up from germline, CDR1 is SGHAT and CDR2 is FQNNGV. The CDR3 totals 14 residues. This chain's CDR3 is CASSLGRNTGELFF. The CDR3 bases are TGTGCCAGCAGCTTAGGCAGGAACACCGGGGAGCTGTTTTTT. Complete variable domain (other parts from reference TRBV11-2 and TRBJ2-2): EAGVAQSPRYKIIEKRQSVAFWCNPISGHATLYWYQQILGQGPKLLIQFQNNGVVDDSQLPKDRFSAERLKGVDSTLKIQPAKLEDSAVYLCASSLGRNTGELFFGEGSRLTVL.